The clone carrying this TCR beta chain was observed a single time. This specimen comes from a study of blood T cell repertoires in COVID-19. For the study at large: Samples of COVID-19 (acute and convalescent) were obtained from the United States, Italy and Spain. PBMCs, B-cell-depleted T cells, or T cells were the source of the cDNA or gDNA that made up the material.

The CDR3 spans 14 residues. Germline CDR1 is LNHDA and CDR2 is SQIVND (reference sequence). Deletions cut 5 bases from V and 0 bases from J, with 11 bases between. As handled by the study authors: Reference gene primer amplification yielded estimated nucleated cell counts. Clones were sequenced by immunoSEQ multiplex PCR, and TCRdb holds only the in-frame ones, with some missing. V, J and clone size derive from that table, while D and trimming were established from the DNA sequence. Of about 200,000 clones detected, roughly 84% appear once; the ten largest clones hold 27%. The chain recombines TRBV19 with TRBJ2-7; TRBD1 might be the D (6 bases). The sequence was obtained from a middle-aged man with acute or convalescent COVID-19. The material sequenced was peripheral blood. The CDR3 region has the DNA TGTGCCAGTAGTTCGCAGGGGAGCTCCTACGAGCAGTACTTC. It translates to CASSSQGSSYEQYF.